The present entry profiles one T cell receptor (beta chain) with its context. The data were taken from a study of blood T cell repertoires in COVID-19. About the research overall: Samples came from the United States, Italy and Spain, spanning acute and convalescent COVID-19. The analysed material was cDNA or gDNA that came from T cells, B-cell-depleted T cells, or PBMCs.

Study processing details: Estimation of nucleated cell counts relied on the amplification of reference gene primers. The table came from immunoSEQ multiplex PCR; TCRdb's copy has only in-frame clones and leaves some out. The V and J calls and the clone size are those of that table, but D and trimming were determined from the DNA. The sample carries a few hundred thousand clones, around 90% recorded once. Sequenced: peripheral blood. This clonotype was obtained from a man younger than 35 who had recovered from COVID-19.

The CDR3 sequence: CASSPLLQGRTGELFF. CDR3 coding DNA: TGTGCCAGCAGCCCTTTACTACAGGGAAGAACCGGGGAGCTGTTTTTT. The chain links TRBV9 to TRBJ2-2, with a weak D call TRBD1 (6 bases). The germline CDR1 and CDR2 sequences are SGDLS and YYNGEE. This CDR3 contains 16 residues. V shed 4 bases and J shed 5 bases, with 18 bases lying between them.